This is a list of T cell receptor beta chains from one sample in a study of blood T cell repertoires in COVID-19. Assay: immunoSEQ multiplex PCR; the TCRdb copy retains only in-frame clones and omits some. The profile shows about 140,000 clones, 84% of them singletons. What was sequenced was peripheral blood. These receptors were taken from a man aged 30-40 years with COVID-19, enrolled during active disease. CDR3s include the opening cysteine and the closing phenylalanine or tryptophan. D genes are given only for firm matches. A clone size is listed for some rows: how often the clone was seen (once, few, many), or a class if it is expanded.

V gene	clone size	D gene	J gene	CDR3 DNA	CDR3 protein
TRBV11-2	-	TRBD2	TRBJ2-5	TGTGCCAGCAGCCCGGGACTAGCGGGAGTTTACGTTACCCAGTACTTC	CASSPGLAGVYVTQYF
TRBV6-1	few	-	TRBJ2-3	TGTGCCAGCAGTGCCTACTCAGGGCTTAGCACAGATACGCAGTATTTT	CASSAYSGLSTDTQYF
TRBV6-5	-	TRBD2	TRBJ2-7	TGTGCCAGCAGCGCCCGGACTAGCGGGAGCTACGAGCAGTACTTC	CASSARTSGSYEQYF
TRBV4-1	-	-	TRBJ2-4	TGCGCCAGCAGCCAAGAGGGGAGGCAGGGACTCATTCAGTACTTC	CASSQEGRQGLIQYF
TRBV2	-	-	TRBJ2-1	TGTGCCAGCAGTGGTAGGACTGGGTCCTCCTACAATGAGCAGTTCTTC	CASSGRTGSSYNEQFF
TRBV7-9	-	-	TRBJ1-5	TGTGCCAGCAGCTTTATCGGGGTGGGTCAGCCCCAGCATTTT	CASSFIGVGQPQHF
TRBV6-5	-	-	TRBJ1-1	TGTGCCAGCACCCTCGACCCGGGGATCCACACTGAAGCTTTCTTT	CASTLDPGIHTEAFF
TRBV27	-	TRBD2	TRBJ2-3	TGTGCCAGCAGCCGAACCCCTCCTAGCGGGGACCCCACAGATACGCAGTATTTT	CASSRTPPSGDPTDTQYF
TRBV19	-	-	TRBJ2-2	TGTGCCAGTAGTACCTCCGTTTACGGGGAGCTGTTTTTT	CASSTSVYGELFF
TRBV28	few	TRBD2	TRBJ2-7	TGTGCCAGCAGTTCATCTCAGCGGGATCCCACCTACGAGCAGTACTTC	CASSSSQRDPTYEQYF
TRBV19	-	TRBD1	TRBJ1-4	TGTGCCAGTAGTATCATCCCGGGACAGGGCAATGAAAAACTGTTTTTT	CASSIIPGQGNEKLFF
TRBV6-6	-	-	TRBJ1-2	TGTGCCAGCCGGGAAGCCAATAACTATGGCTACACCTTC	CASREANNYGYTF
TRBV19	-	-	TRBJ2-5	TGTGCCAGTAATGAGCGTAACCAAGAGACCCAGTACTTC	CASNERNQETQYF
TRBV18	-	-	TRBJ2-3	TGTGCCAGCTCACCACCGGCAGGGGCGGGAGATACGCAGTATTTT	CASSPPAGAGDTQYF
TRBV5-1	-	-	TRBJ1-3	TGCGCCAGCAGCTTGGGGCACAGGAGCTCTGGAAACACCATATATTTT	CASSLGHRSSGNTIYF
TRBV2	few	-	TRBJ1-5	TGTGCCACCTCAGTGGAGCTGAGGCAGCCCCAGCATTTT	CATSVELRQPQHF
TRBV7-3	-	TRBD2	TRBJ2-1	TGTGCCAGCAGCTTAAAGGGCGTGGGACTAGCGGGATACTACTCCTACAATGAGCAGTTCTTC	CASSLKGVGLAGYYSYNEQFF
TRBV24-1	-	TRBD1	TRBJ2-5	TGTGCCACCAGTGACCCCGGACAGGGGAGAGAGACCCAGTACTTC	CATSDPGQGRETQYF
TRBV15	-	TRBD2	TRBJ2-1	TGTGCCACCAGCAGAGCGGGAGGGCAGGTCAATGAGCAGTTCTTC	CATSRAGGQVNEQFF
TRBV7-9	-	TRBD1	TRBJ2-2	TGTGCCAGCAGCCCCCGACAGGGTGGAACCGGGGAGCTGTTTTTT	CASSPRQGGTGELFF
TRBV9	-	-	TRBJ2-3	TGTGCCAGCAGTCGGAGTTCCGGGAGTCGTACAGATACGCAGTATTTT	CASSRSSGSRTDTQYF
TRBV10-3	-	TRBD1	TRBJ1-4	TGTGCCACACGGACAGGGGAGAATGAAAAACTGTTTTTT	CATRTGENEKLFF
TRBV5-6	-	-	TRBJ2-4	TGTGCCAGCAGCTCCCACCCCGGAGTCGCGGGGGCCAAAAACATTCAGTACTTC	CASSSHPGVAGAKNIQYF